This entry lists 31 T cell receptor beta chains sequenced from one sample in a study of T cells in Graves' hyperthyroidism and ophthalmopathy. TCR beta CDR3 region amplification was performed from RNA transcripts. First-round RT-PCR with HTBI primers amplified the TCR CDR3 region. TCRdb itself ran the multiplex PCR reads through MiXCR, one entry per CDR3 protein. The repertoire holds 350,000 to 450,000 distinct CDR3 sequences, with around 15% as singletons. Material: blood. The receptors shown here come from a man in his fifties with Graves' ophthalmopathy.

This clonotype was detected ten times or more. This chain joins TRBV20-1 and TRBJ2-5, with 7 bases identical to TRBD2. The ends lost 7 bases at V and 1 base at J; junction bases unmatched: 3. The CDR3 spans 12 residues. Germline V CDR1 and CDR2: DFQATT, SNEGSKA (reference sequence). The CDR3 protein is CSGGGVQETQYF. The CDR3 nucleotides are TGCAGTGGGGGGGGAGTCCAAGAGACCCAGTACTTC.

This clonotype came up many times. CDR3 loop: CATSRQGGETQYF. CDR3 coding DNA: TGTGCCACCTCCCGACAGGGCGGAGAGACCCAGTACTTC. The chain carries TRBV15 and TRBJ2-5, with TRBD1 matching 7 bases. CDR3 length: 13 amino acids. The germline V gene encodes CDR1 LNHNV and CDR2 YYDKDF (reference sequence). V lost 8 bases to trimming and J lost 4 bases; unmatched junction nucleotides: 7.

The V call is TRBV29-1, the J call TRBJ1-5, with a tentative D call TRBD1 (5 bases). The V end was cut by 6 bases, the J end by 0 bases, with 12 bases between. Germline CDR1 reads SQVTM; CDR2 reads ANQGSEA. The CDR3 covers 14 residues. The DNA for the CDR3 is TGCAGCGTAGTGACAGATTATAGCAATCAGCCCCAGCATTTT. It yields the protein CSVVTDYSNQPQHF.

J is TRBJ2-7 and V is TRBV2, with 13 positions matching TRBD2. J lost 4 bases, V lost 7 bases, and 7 bases had no gene match. The CDR3 length is 15 residues. Looked up from germline, CDR1 is SNHLY and CDR2 is FYNNEI. The CDR3: CASIRTSGSMYEQYF. CDR3 nucleotides: TGTGCCAGCATCAGGACTAGCGGGAGCATGTACGAGCAGTACTTC.

This clonotype showed up just a few times. The rearrangement uses TRBV5-1 and TRBJ2-2; 8 bases are a match to TRBD2. V shed 2 bases, J shed 2 bases, and the junction held 5 bases outside the gene matches. In germline, CDR1 is SGHRS, CDR2 YFSETQ. The CDR3 covers 16 residues. The CDR3 region has the DNA TGCGCCAGCAGCTTCCATAGCGGGACCAACACCGGGGAGCTGTTTTTT. It codes for CASSFHSGTNTGELFF.

The V and J genes are TRBV20-1 and TRBJ2-1; 9 bases line up with TRBD2. The CDR3 is made up of 18 amino acids. Germline CDR1 reads DFQATT; CDR2 reads SNEGSKA (reference sequence). V trimming: 0 bases; J trimming: 6 bases; junction bases outside the gene matches: 15. The CDR3 DNA reads TGCAGTGCTAGAGACTGGCTGACTTTGCGGGAGGGCCTCAATGAGCAGTTCTTC. This codes for CSARDWLTLREGLNEQFF.

The V gene is TRBV7-2, the J gene TRBJ2-7; D perhaps matches TRBD1 (5 bases). CDR3 length: 16 amino acids. Germline-derived CDR1 and CDR2 are SGHTA and FQGNSA. V lost 3 bases, J lost 2 bases, and 17 bases lay in between. Written as DNA, the CDR3 is TGTGCCAGCAGCTTGTCTTCGGGCAGGGCTCCCTACGAGCAGTACTTC. Translated, it gives CASSLSSGRAPYEQYF.

This clonotype has a count of ten or more. The chain uses TRBV27 and TRBJ2-7, with D uncertain. Trimming cost V 0 bases and J 2 bases, with 26 bases left between them. Germline V gene data show CDR1 as MNHEY and CDR2 as SMNVEV (reference sequence). This CDR3 contains 20 residues. CDR3 sequence reads: CASSLSFLGRAAVGPYEQYF. The CDR3 DNA reads as TGTGCCAGCAGTTTATCGTTTCTAGGGCGTGCCGCGGTGGGTCCCTACGAGCAGTACTTC.

This clonotype was counted many times. The chain is built from TRBV5-1 and TRBJ2-7, with 13 bases matching TRBD2. The CDR3 runs 14 residues. Germline V lookup: CDR1 SGHRS, CDR2 YFSETQ. With V trimmed by 3 bases and J by 9 bases, 6 bases remained unmatched. CDR3 DNA: TGCGCCAGCAGCTCAGGACTAGCGGGAGTCGTGCAGTACTTC. Translation gives CASSSGLAGVVQYF.

The chain links TRBV11-3 to TRBJ1-1, with D unclear. V was cut by 5 bases and J by 4 bases, with 14 bases left in between. CDR1 is SGHNT, CDR2 YENEEA, per germline. This CDR3 has 14 residues. As DNA, the CDR3 is TGTGCCAGCAGCCCGGGGTGGGTTTCCACTGAAGCTTTCTTT. Translated, it gives CASSPGWVSTEAFF.

Turning to this clonotype: A much more abundant neighbour one base away suggests this may be a read error. This chain connects TRBV6-2 or TRBV6-3 to TRBJ1-1, with D uncertain. The CDR3 sequence is 14 residues long. The germline gives CDR1 MNHEY, CDR2 SVGEGT. Trimming removed 5 bases at V and 3 bases at J, with 13 bases between. CDR3 coding DNA: TGTGCCAGCAGTCATCTGGCCAGACACACTGAAGCTTTCTTT. This codes for CASSHLARHTEAFF.

This clonotype was seen a handful of times. The chain employs TRBV9 and TRBJ1-6; maybe TRBD1 (6 bases). This CDR3 region has 19 residues. Germline V gene lookup returns CDR1 SGDLS and CDR2 YYNGEE. Trimming pared 7 bases from V and 0 bases from J, leaving 23 bases between. Here the CDR3 reads CASGPEVGGGSSYNSPLHF. The CDR3 DNA reads as TGTGCCAGCGGACCGGAGGTTGGAGGGGGGAGCTCCTATAATTCACCCCTCCACTTT. The variable domain in full, with the rest retrieved from reference TRBV9 and TRBJ1-6, is DSGVTQTPKHLITATGQRVTLRCSPRSGDLSVYWYQQSLDQGLQFLIQYYNGEERAKGNILERFSAQQFPDLHSELNLSSLELGDSALYFCASGPEVGGGSSYNSPLHFGNGTRLTVT.

This clonotype was detected only a few times. This rearrangement joins TRBV11-1 to TRBJ2-2; 7 nucleotides match TRBD2. CDR1 and CDR2 (germline): SGHAT, FQDESV (reference sequence). Losses at the gene ends were 5 bases for V and 0 bases for J; bases not matched to a gene: 3. The CDR3 consists of 15 residues. The CDR3 DNA follows: TGTGCCAGCAGCGCTAGCGGAACGAACACCGGGGAGCTGTTTTTT. This gives the protein CASSASGTNTGELFF.

Many counts were recorded for this clonotype. The gene calls are TRBV6-1 and TRBJ2-1, with D perhaps matching TRBD1 (8 bases). The CDR3 is 19 amino acids. The V and J ends lost 1 base and 5 bases respectively, with 24 bases between them. The germline CDR1 and CDR2 sequences are MNHNS and SASEGT. The CDR3 region has the DNA TGTGCCAGCAGTGAAGGGGGGGGTACCAGGGGGCGCCGACACAATGAGCAGTTCTTC. It translates to CASSEGGGTRGRRHNEQFF.

The chain carries TRBV6-2 or TRBV6-3 and TRBJ1-5; D gene ambiguous. Per germline, CDR1 MNHEY and CDR2 SVGEGT. The germline V and J ends were trimmed by 6 bases and 1 base, with 22 bases remaining between them. This CDR3 region has 18 residues. The DNA of the CDR3 is TGTGCCAGCAGCGTCGACCTTCCCAACACGGTGAGCAATCAGCCCCAGCATTTT. Its translation: CASSVDLPNTVSNQPQHF.

The table lists this clonotype with a few counts. J is TRBJ2-3 and V is TRBV20-1; D gene uncertain. This CDR3 spans 12 amino acids. V was clipped by 3 bases and J by 6 bases, with 10 bases between them. Germline V gene sequence: CDR1 DFQATT, CDR2 SNEGSKA (reference sequence). DNA of the CDR3: TGCAGTGCTAGCGTTCGTGCGGATACGCAGTATTTT. This sequence encodes CSASVRADTQYF.

In this sample, this clonotype turned up many times. The rearrangement links TRBV12-3 or TRBV12-4 to TRBJ2-7, with 10 bases identical to TRBD1. V gave up 3 bases and J gave up 3 bases; unmatched junction bases: 2. The CDR3 totals 14 residues. CDR3 coding DNA: TGTGCCAGCAGTTTTAGGGACAGGGGCTACGAGCAGTACTTC. Its translation: CASSFRDRGYEQYF.

V is TRBV5-1 and J is TRBJ2-2; TRBD2 matches 10 bases. The CDR3 is 17 residues long. The ends lost 4 bases at V and 1 base at J; junction bases unmatched: 7. Germline V CDR1 and CDR2: SGHRS, YFSETQ. The CDR3 DNA reads as TGCGCCAGCAGCCCCCCTAGCGGGAGTAGGAACACCGGGGAGCTGTTTTTT. Translated, it gives CASSPPSGSRNTGELFF.

The rearrangement joins TRBV10-3 to TRBJ1-5; D is unclear. The CDR3 sequence is 14 residues long. V lost 7 bases to trimming and J lost 5 bases, with 15 bases between them. CDR1 is ENHRY, CDR2 SYGVKD, per germline. CDR3 DNA sequence: TGTGCCATCATGACACGGGGAGTGTATCAGCCCCAGCATTTT. Translating gives CAIMTRGVYQPQHF.

Concerning this clonotype itself: An end of the junction does not agree with germline; a read error may underlie this. This chain links TRBV12-3 or TRBV12-4 with TRBJ1-1; D is unresolved. CDR3 length: 13 amino acids. The CDR3 DNA sequence: TGTGCCAGCAGCTTCGAGAGGAACACTGGAGCTTTCTTT. Its translation is CASSFERNTGAFF.

This clonotype came up many times. V is TRBV9 and J is TRBJ2-1; D perhaps matches TRBD2 (6 bases). Germline V gene sequence: CDR1 SGDLS, CDR2 YYNGEE. V shed 3 bases and J shed 4 bases, with 14 bases lying between them. This CDR3 spans 15 amino acids. CDR3 DNA: TGTGCCAGCAGCGAGATGGGGGAGGTTTACAATGAGCAGTTCTTC. As protein: CASSEMGEVYNEQFF.

The CDR3 DNA sequence: TGTGCCAGCAGTTTGTTACAGGACTATAGCAATCAGCCCCAGCATTTT. As protein: CASSLLQDYSNQPQHF. The gene calls are TRBV28 and TRBJ1-5; a weak D match, TRBD1 (5 bases). The germline gives CDR1 MDHEN, CDR2 SYDVKM. With 3 bases removed from V and 0 bases from J, the gap between germline ends came to 12 bases. This CDR3 spans 16 amino acids.

This clonotype has at least ten counts. V is TRBV30 and J is TRBJ1-5; 8 bases are a match to TRBD1. V lost 6 bases and J lost 0; bases outside the gene matches: 7. The CDR3 is made up of 15 amino acids. Germline loops: CDR1 GTSNPN, CDR2 SVGIG (reference sequence). CDR3 bases: TGTGCCTGCGACAGGGGACCCGTTAGCAATCAGCCCCAGCATTTT. It specifies CACDRGPVSNQPQHF.

The gene calls are TRBV29-1 and TRBJ2-5; TRBD1 aligns across 8 bases. V lost 6 bases, J lost 2 bases, and 17 bases stayed unmatched. The CDR3 runs to 17 residues. The germline V gene has CDR1 SQVTM and CDR2 ANQGSEA. In DNA form, the CDR3 reads TGCAGCGTGCCGGAGGACAGGGCCTGGGACAGTCAAGAGACCCAGTACTTC. Its protein product is CSVPEDRAWDSQETQYF.

This clonotype was found many times. This rearrangement joins TRBV18 to TRBJ1-2, with D perhaps TRBD1 (6 bases). The CDR3 consists of 14 residues. The V end was cut by 6 bases, the J end by 4 bases, with 15 bases between. Germline V gives CDR1 KGHSH, CDR2 LQKENI. The CDR3 loop reads CASSLDRQAYGYTF. CDR3 nucleotide sequence: TGTGCCAGCTCCCTCGATAGACAGGCCTATGGCTACACCTTC.

This clonotype was seen only a few times. CDR3 DNA: TGTGCCATCAGTGAGACAGGGGGACTAGCGTATGAGCAGTTCTTC. Translation gives CAISETGGLAYEQFF. V and J are TRBV10-3 and TRBJ2-1, with 10 bases identical to TRBD2. V lost 2 bases and J lost 8; bases outside the gene matches: 6. The CDR3 contains 15 residues. Germline CDR1 is ENHRY and CDR2 is SYGVKD.

The sample holds many counts of this clonotype. V gene TRBV15 combines with J gene TRBJ2-1; TRBD1 matches 7 bases. CDR3 size: 14 residues. The V segment lost 3 bases and the J segment 2 bases; nucleotides outside the gene matches: 1. From germline, CDR1 is LNHNV and CDR2 YYDKDF (reference sequence). The CDR3 sequence is CATSRTGPYNEQFF. The CDR3 coding sequence is TGTGCCACCAGCAGGACAGGGCCCTACAATGAGCAGTTCTTC.

The sample holds a few counts of this clonotype. The genes are TRBV5-1 and TRBJ2-7; perhaps TRBD1 as D (6 bases). The CDR3 consists of 14 residues. Germline CDR1 reads SGHRS; CDR2 reads YFSETQ. V was pared by 4 bases and J by 2 bases, with 13 bases between. This CDR3 reads CASSEEQGPYEQYF. The DNA for the CDR3 is TGCGCCAGCAGCGAGGAACAGGGCCCCTACGAGCAGTACTTC.

This clonotype was seen many times. CDR3 region: CASSLRTGASYEQYF. CDR3 bases: TGCGCCAGCAGCCTCAGGACAGGGGCATCGTACGAGCAGTACTTC. This chain links TRBV4-1 with TRBJ2-7; 9 bases are shared with TRBD1. There are 15 residues in the CDR3. Germline values: CDR1 MGHRA, CDR2 YSYEKL. Trimming removed 4 bases from V and 4 bases from J; junction bases left unmatched: 8.

This chain links TRBV20-1 with TRBJ2-5, with TRBD2 identical over 8 bases. CDR1 is DFQATT and CDR2 is SNEGSKA in the germline V gene (reference sequence). This CDR3 comprises 14 residues. V dropped 6 bases and J dropped 5; count of bases not matched to a gene: 11. DNA of the CDR3: TGCAGTGCCGCTGCCGCGGGAGGTTATGAGACCCAGTACTTC. As protein: CSAAAAGGYETQYF.

This clonotype was observed a handful of times. V is TRBV10-3 and J is TRBJ1-2, with 7 bases aligning to TRBD1. The CDR3 extends over 12 amino acids. Germline CDR1 reads ENHRY; CDR2 reads SYGVKD. V was pared by 10 bases and J by 7 bases, with 9 bases of the junction left unmatched. CDR3 sequence reads: CATSETGIGYTF. In nucleotides, the CDR3 is TGTGCCACCTCCGAGACAGGGATTGGCTACACCTTC.